The clone carrying this T cell receptor (beta chain) was counted between two and nine times. The antigen is not known. This record belongs to a study of T cells in Graves' hyperthyroidism and ophthalmopathy. The hyperthyroidism patients had all been newly diagnosed, and their disease duration was under 2 months. Their ages ranged from 18 to 65 years. Clinical symptoms, serum thyroxine and TRAb, thyroid ultrasound and orbital computed tomography were used for the diagnoses. PBMCs came from around 9.7 ml fresh peripheral blood. Between the trimmed V and J ends, which lost 5 bases and 0 bases, there was a span of 8 bases. The CDR3 totals 14 residues. Germline V gene lookup returns CDR1 MNHEY and CDR2 SMNVEV (reference sequence). Amplification of TCR beta CDR3 regions used RNA as the template. The HTBI set primed first-round TCR CDR3 RT-PCR. Via MiXCR, TCRdb re-called the multiplex PCR reads, giving one row per CDR3 protein. The data contain a few hundred thousand distinct CDR3 sequences, approximately 15% of them singletons.

Study-level results: Onset of ophthalmopathy came a median around 6.5 months after the model predicted it.

This clonotype was sampled from a woman aged 18 to 35 with Graves' hyperthyroidism that later progressed to Graves' ophthalmopathy. This rearrangement joins TRBV27 to TRBJ1-5; D remains ambiguous. The sequencing input was blood. In nucleotides, the CDR3 is TGTGCCAGCAGTGTGTTTTATAGCAATCAGCCCCAGCATTTT. This gives the protein CASSVFYSNQPQHF.